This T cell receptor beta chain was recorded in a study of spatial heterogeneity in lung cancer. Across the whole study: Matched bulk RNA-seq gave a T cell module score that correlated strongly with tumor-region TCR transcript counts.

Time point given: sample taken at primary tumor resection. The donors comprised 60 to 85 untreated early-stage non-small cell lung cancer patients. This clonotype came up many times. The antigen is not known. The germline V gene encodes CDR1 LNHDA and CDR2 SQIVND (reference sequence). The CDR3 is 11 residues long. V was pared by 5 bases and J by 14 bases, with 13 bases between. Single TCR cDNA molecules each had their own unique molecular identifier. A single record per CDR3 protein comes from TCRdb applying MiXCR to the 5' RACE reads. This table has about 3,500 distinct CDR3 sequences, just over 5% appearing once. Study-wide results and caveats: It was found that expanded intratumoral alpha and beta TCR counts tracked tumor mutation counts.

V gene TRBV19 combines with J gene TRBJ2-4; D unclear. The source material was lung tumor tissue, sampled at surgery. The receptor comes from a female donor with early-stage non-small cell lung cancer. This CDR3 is CASSASGPKYF. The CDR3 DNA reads TGTGCCAGTAGTGCCTCCGGCCCAAAGTACTTC.